The present entry profiles one TCR beta chain with its context. Germline CDR1 is GTSNPN and CDR2 is SVGIG (reference sequence). This CDR3 has 13 residues. V lost 2 bases to trimming and J lost 3 bases, with 10 bases between them. Each CDR3 protein is one row after TCRdb ran MiXCR on the 5' RACE reads. The sample shows about 70,000 distinct CDR3 sequences, 4.5% to 6% of them seen only once. The data were taken from a study of early T cells in non-severe SARS-CoV-2 infection. Material: whole blood, obtained at baseline. The chain employs TRBV30 and TRBJ1-1; D is unresolved. The clonotype originates from an adult who was a healthcare worker with PCR-confirmed SARS-CoV-2 infection or an uninfected control (not recorded which). In nucleotides, the CDR3 is TGTGCCTGGAGTCCACGGGCCGACACTGAAGCTTTCTTT. As protein: CAWSPRADTEAFF. Filled out from reference TRBV30 and TRBJ1-1, the complete variable domain reads SQTIHQWPATLVQPVGSPLSLECTVEGTSNPNLYWYRQAAGRGLQLLFYSVGIGQISSEVPQNLSASRPQDRQFILSSKKLLLSDSGFYLCAWSPRADTEAFFGQGTRLTVV.